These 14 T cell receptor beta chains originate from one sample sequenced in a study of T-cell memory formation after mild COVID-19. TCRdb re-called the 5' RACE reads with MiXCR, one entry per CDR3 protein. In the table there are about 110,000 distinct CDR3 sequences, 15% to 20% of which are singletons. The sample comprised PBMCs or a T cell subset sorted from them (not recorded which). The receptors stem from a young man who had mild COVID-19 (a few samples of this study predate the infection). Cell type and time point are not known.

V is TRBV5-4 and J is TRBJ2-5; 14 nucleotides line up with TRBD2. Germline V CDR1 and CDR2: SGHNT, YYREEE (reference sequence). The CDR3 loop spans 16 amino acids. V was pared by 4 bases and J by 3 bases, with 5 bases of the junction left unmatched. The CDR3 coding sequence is TGTGCCAGCAGCCCGGGGACTAGCGGGGGTGAAGAGACCCAGTACTTC. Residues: CASSPGTSGGEETQYF. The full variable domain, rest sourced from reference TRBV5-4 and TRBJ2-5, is ETGVTQSPTHLIKTRGQQVTLRCSSQSGHNTVSWYQQALGQGPQFIFQYYREEENGRGNFPPRFSGLQFPNYSSELNVNALELDDSALYLCASSPGTSGGEETQYFGPGTRLLVL.

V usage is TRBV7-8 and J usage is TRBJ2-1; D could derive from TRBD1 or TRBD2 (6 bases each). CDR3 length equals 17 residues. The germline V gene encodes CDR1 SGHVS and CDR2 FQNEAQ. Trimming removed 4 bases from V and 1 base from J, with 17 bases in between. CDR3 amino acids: CASSSRGLVQSYNEQFF. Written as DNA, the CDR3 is TGTGCCAGCAGCTCCCGGGGGCTGGTACAGTCCTACAATGAGCAGTTCTTC.

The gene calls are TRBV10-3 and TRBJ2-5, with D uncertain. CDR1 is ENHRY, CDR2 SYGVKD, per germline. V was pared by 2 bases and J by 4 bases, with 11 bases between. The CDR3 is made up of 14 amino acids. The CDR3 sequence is CAISEDSRTETQYF. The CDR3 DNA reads TGTGCCATCAGTGAGGACTCCCGCACAGAGACCCAGTACTTC.

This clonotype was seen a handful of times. CDR3 protein: CASSLGGREQFF. CDR3 bases: TGTGCCAGCAGCTTAGGGGGCAGAGAGCAGTTCTTC. J is TRBJ2-1 and V is TRBV7-2; tentative D call: TRBD1 (5 bases). The germline CDR1 and CDR2 sequences are SGHTA and FQGNSA. The CDR3 runs 12 residues. Trimming took 1 base from V and 10 from J, leaving 8 bases between them.

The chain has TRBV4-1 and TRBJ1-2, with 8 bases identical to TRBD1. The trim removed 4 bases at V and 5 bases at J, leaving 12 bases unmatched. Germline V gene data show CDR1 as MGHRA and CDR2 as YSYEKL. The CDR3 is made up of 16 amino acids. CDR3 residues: CASSPSVGQGLYGYTF. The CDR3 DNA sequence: TGCGCCAGCAGCCCGTCGGTCGGACAGGGCCTTTATGGCTACACCTTC.

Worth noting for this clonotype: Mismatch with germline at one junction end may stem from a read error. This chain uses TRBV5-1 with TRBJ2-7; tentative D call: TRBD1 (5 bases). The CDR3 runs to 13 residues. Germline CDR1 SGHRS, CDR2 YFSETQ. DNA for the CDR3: TGCGCCAGCAGTTTGGACACCTTCTACGAGCAGTACTTC. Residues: CASSLDTFYEQYF.

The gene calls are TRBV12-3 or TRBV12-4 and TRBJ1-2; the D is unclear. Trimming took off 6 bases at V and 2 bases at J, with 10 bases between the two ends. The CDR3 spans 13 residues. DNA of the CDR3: TGTGCCAGCAGCCCCACAGAGAACTATGGCTACACCTTC. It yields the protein CASSPTENYGYTF.

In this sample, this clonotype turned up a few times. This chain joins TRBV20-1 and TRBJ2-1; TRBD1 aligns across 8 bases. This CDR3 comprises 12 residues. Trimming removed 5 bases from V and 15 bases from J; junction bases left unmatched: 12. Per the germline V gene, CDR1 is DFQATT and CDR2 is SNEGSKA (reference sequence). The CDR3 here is CSADTDRAGGFF. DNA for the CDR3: TGCAGTGCTGACACGGACAGGGCCGGGGGGTTCTTC.

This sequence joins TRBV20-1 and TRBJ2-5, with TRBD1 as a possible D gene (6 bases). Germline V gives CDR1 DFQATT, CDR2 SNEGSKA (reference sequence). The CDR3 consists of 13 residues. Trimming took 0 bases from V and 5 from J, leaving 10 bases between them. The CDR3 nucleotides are TGCAGTGCTAGAGAGGGTCAGGGGGAGACCCAGTACTTC. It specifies CSAREGQGETQYF.

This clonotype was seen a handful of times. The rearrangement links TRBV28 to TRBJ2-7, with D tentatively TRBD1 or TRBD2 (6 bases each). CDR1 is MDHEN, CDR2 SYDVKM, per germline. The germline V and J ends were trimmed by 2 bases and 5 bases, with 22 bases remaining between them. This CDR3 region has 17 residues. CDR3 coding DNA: TGTGCCAGCAGTTTAGCCCGAGGGGGATTCGGAGGGGACGAGCAGTACGTC. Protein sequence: CASSLARGGFGGDEQYV.

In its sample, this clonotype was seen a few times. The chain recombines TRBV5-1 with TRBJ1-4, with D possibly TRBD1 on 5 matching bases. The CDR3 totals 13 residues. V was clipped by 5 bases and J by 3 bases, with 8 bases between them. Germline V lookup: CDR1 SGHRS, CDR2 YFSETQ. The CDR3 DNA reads TGCGCCAGCAGGACAGTCCCTAATGAAAAACTGTTTTTT. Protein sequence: CASRTVPNEKLFF.

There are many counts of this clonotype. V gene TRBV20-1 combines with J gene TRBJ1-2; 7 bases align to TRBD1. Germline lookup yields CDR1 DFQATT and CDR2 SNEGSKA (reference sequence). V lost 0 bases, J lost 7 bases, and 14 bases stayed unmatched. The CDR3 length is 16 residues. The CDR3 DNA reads TGCAGTGCTAGAGATCTCGGACAGGCGCTGAAAGGTGGCTACACCTTC. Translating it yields CSARDLGQALKGGYTF.

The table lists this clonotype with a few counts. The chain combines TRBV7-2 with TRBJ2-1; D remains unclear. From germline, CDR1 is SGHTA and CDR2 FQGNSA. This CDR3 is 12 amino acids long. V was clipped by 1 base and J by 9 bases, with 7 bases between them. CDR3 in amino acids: CASSLVSSEQFF. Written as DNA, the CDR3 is TGTGCCAGCAGCTTAGTCTCCAGTGAGCAGTTCTTC.

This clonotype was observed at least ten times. The CDR3 region is CASSLQGNEQFF. For the CDR3, the DNA is TGCGCCAGCAGCTTACAGGGCAATGAGCAGTTCTTC. The chain uses TRBV5-1 and TRBJ2-1; D perhaps matches TRBD1 (6 bases). The V gene lost 2 bases and the J gene lost 6 bases, with 6 bases spanning the gap. This CDR3 is built from 12 residues. CDR1 SGHRS and CDR2 YFSETQ come from the germline V gene.